The count of the clone carrying this T cell receptor (beta chain) is one. Antigen: not known. Repertoires were generated with immunoSEQ multiplex PCR, while TCRdb's copy carries only in-frame clones and drops some. This table holds around 45,000 clones, over 75% found once. V dropped 6 bases and J dropped 6; count of bases not matched to a gene: 3. The germline gives CDR1 SNHLY, CDR2 FYNNEI. The CDR3 totals 14 residues. These data belong to a study of PD-L1 blockade in urothelial cancer. On the study more broadly: Blood yielded a median of about 150,000 T cells per sample.

Time point given: pretreatment peripheral blood. A total of 1 to 8 samples per patient were collected pretreatment and on-treatment. Points from the study as a whole: Pretreatment TCR clonality in blood under the median foretold superior survival.

This TCR was sampled from a man aged 55 to 70 with urothelial cancer. The specimen was PBMCs, collected around atezolizumab (anti-PD-L1) treatment. This chain connects TRBV2 to TRBJ1-6; 9 positions match TRBD1. The DNA of the CDR3 is TGTGCCAGCAGGCCGGACAGGGGTAATTCACCCCTCCACTTT. This translates into CASRPDRGNSPLHF.